This TCR beta chain emerged from a study of blood T cell repertoires in COVID-19. About the study: Specimens from acute and convalescent COVID-19 originated in the United States, Italy and Spain. T cells, B-cell-depleted T cells, or PBMCs provided the cDNA or gDNA that served as material.

Sequencing used immunoSEQ multiplex PCR; TCRdb keeps in-frame clones, though not all of them. In the table there are hundreds of thousands of clones, 86% of which are singletons. The Seattle patients joined while their infection was active and were tracked longitudinally afterward. The V gene's germline CDR1 is MNHEY and CDR2 SVGAGI. The CDR3 is 14 amino acids. J lost 4 bases, V lost 7 bases, and 4 bases had no gene match. This clone was counted only a few times. This receptor was obtained from a woman aged 55-69 years with COVID-19, enrolled during active disease. The sequenced sample was peripheral blood. J is TRBJ1-5 and V is TRBV6-5; 10 bases are shared with TRBD1. The CDR3 DNA sequence: TGTGCCAGCACCCCGGGACAGGGGAATCAGCCCCAGCATTTT. This encodes CASTPGQGNQPQHF.